Each of the 24 T cell receptor beta chains below was sequenced from the same sample in a study of naive and memory T cell subsets. Two oligonucleotides, mixed equimolar, formed the beta constant-region primer covering TRBC1 and TRBC2. Four rounds of PCR amplified the ligated cDNA using nested alpha and beta constant-region primers plus SP2. TCRdb used MiXCR to reprocess the UMI-ligation and nested PCR reads, holding one entry per CDR3 protein. The sample includes about 120,000 distinct CDR3 sequences, 36% of them seen just once. The sample consisted of central memory CD4+ T cells from blood. These receptors originate from a human donor in good health.

The rearrangement joins TRBV14 to TRBJ2-1, with D possibly matching TRBD2 (5 bases). Germline loops: CDR1 SGHDN, CDR2 FVKESK. The ends were cut back, 1 base at V and 3 bases at J, with 10 bases in the middle. CDR3 size: 15 residues. The CDR3 reads CASSQGGGRYNEQFF. The CDR3 region has the DNA TGTGCCAGCAGCCAAGGTGGCGGGCGCTACAATGAGCAGTTCTTC. The complete variable domain, with remaining parts taken from reference TRBV14 and TRBJ2-1, reads EAGVTQFPSHSVIEKGQTVTLRCDPISGHDNLYWYRRVMGKEIKFLLHFVKESKQDESGMPNNRFLAERTGGTYSTLKVQPAELEDSGVYFCASSQGGGRYNEQFFGPGTRLTVL.

This chain uses TRBV15 with TRBJ2-1; TRBD2 agrees at 9 bases. Germline-derived CDR1 and CDR2 are LNHNV and YYDKDF (reference sequence). The CDR3 length is 14 residues. Trimming cost V 0 bases and J 14 bases; bases outside gene matches: 8. The CDR3 loop reads CATSRDLWTSEEFF. The CDR3 DNA is TGTGCCACCAGCAGAGATTTATGGACTAGCGAGGAGTTCTTC. The full variable domain, with the rest looked up from reference TRBV15 and TRBJ2-1, is DAMVIQNPRYQVTQFGKPVTLSCSQTLNHNVMYWYQQKSSQAPKLLFHYYDKDFNNEADTPDNFQSRRPNTSFCFLDIRSPGLGDTAMYLCATSRDLWTSEEFFGPGTRLTVL.

This clonotype was counted only a few times. The chain has TRBV6-1 and TRBJ1-5; D is unclear. The CDR3 loop spans 15 amino acids. Germline V gene sequence: CDR1 MNHNS, CDR2 SASEGT. The V end was cut by 5 bases, the J end by 4 bases, with 15 bases between. The CDR3 spells CASSSRILGNQPQHF. CDR3 nucleotides: TGTGCCAGCAGTTCCAGGATCCTAGGGAATCAGCCCCAGCATTTT.

The chain employs TRBV20-1 and TRBJ2-5; D is perhaps TRBD1 (5 bases). Germline loops: CDR1 DFQATT, CDR2 SNEGSKA (reference sequence). The CDR3 contains 13 residues. V shed 6 bases and J shed 1 base, with 12 bases lying between them. CDR3 amino acids: CSAIRQTQETQYF. The CDR3 bases are TGCAGTGCCATACGACAGACCCAAGAGACCCAGTACTTC.

This rearrangement joins TRBV25-1 to TRBJ1-5, with D perhaps TRBD1 (5 bases). Deletions cut 8 bases from V and 6 bases from J, with 11 bases between. Germline V CDR1 and CDR2: MGHDK, SYGVNS. CDR3 length: 12 residues. CDR3 in amino acids: CASSDGGQPQHF. The CDR3 nucleotides are TGTGCCAGCTCAGATGGGGGTCAGCCCCAGCATTTT.

V gene TRBV20-1 combines with J gene TRBJ2-3, with 10 bases lining up with TRBD2. Germline trimming cut 3 bases from V and 5 bases from J; bases unmatched to any gene: 8. There are 15 residues in the CDR3. CDR1 is DFQATT and CDR2 is SNEGSKA in the germline V gene (reference sequence). DNA of the CDR3: TGCAGTGCTAGTACCCCGAGGACTAGCGGAGATACGCAGTATTTT. This sequence encodes CSASTPRTSGDTQYF.

The chain carries TRBV28 and TRBJ2-1; 8 nucleotides agree with TRBD2. The germline V gene has CDR1 MDHEN and CDR2 SYDVKM. J lost 5 bases, V lost 6 bases, and 9 bases had no gene match. CDR3 length: 15 residues. This CDR3 reads CASRPTSGGNNEQFF. CDR3 DNA sequence: TGTGCCAGCAGACCAACTAGCGGAGGAAACAATGAGCAGTTCTTC.

This chain joins TRBV20-1 and TRBJ2-1, with D maybe TRBD1 (6 bases). Trimming cost V 4 bases and J 6 bases, with 10 bases left between them. This CDR3 is 12 amino acids long. Germline V CDR1 and CDR2: DFQATT, SNEGSKA (reference sequence). Here the CDR3 DNA reads TGCAGTGCTACGGACAGCTTCAATGAGCAGTTCTTC. Translated, it gives CSATDSFNEQFF.

CDR3 region: CASRRTGISTDTQYF. The DNA for the CDR3 is TGTGCCAGCAGGCGGACAGGGATTTCCACAGATACGCAGTATTTT. This chain joins TRBV6-1 and TRBJ2-3; 8 nucleotides match TRBD1. J lost 2 bases, V lost 6 bases, and 7 bases had no gene match. The CDR3 consists of 15 residues. Per the germline V gene, CDR1 is MNHNS and CDR2 is SASEGT.

The chain uses TRBV5-1 and TRBJ2-2; D unresolved. V lost 0 bases and J 6 bases, leaving 9 bases between the germline ends. CDR3 length equals 14 residues. Germline values: CDR1 SGHRS, CDR2 YFSETQ. CDR3: CASSLEPGAGELFF. CDR3 in DNA: TGCGCCAGCAGCTTGGAGCCCGGCGCCGGGGAGCTGTTTTTT.

This chain links TRBV6-2 or TRBV6-3 with TRBJ1-2; no reliable D call. The germline V gene encodes CDR1 MNHEY and CDR2 SVGEGT. V lost 7 bases to trimming and J lost 5 bases, with 14 bases between them. This CDR3 contains 13 residues. The CDR3 nucleotides are TGTGCCAGCAAGTTTGCAACAGCGTATGGCTACACCTTC. The encoded protein is CASKFATAYGYTF.

This clonotype was detected a few times. V is TRBV11-2 and J is TRBJ2-1; 7 bases line up with TRBD1. This CDR3 comprises 15 residues. Germline CDR1 is SGHAT and CDR2 is FQNNGV. Trimming took 6 bases from V and 8 from J; bases not matched to a gene: 13. The DNA for the CDR3 is TGTGCCAGCAGAAGTATTCGGGACAGTCCGGATGAGCAGTTCTTC. Protein sequence: CASRSIRDSPDEQFF.

V is TRBV7-2 and J is TRBJ2-3; a weak D match, TRBD2 (5 bases). V was trimmed by 0 bases and J by 2 bases, leaving 9 bases between them. Per germline, CDR1 SGHTA and CDR2 FQGNSA. There are 15 residues in the CDR3. The CDR3 DNA sequence: TGTGCCAGCAGCTTAGCGGCGGGCGACACAGATACGCAGTATTTT. Encoded protein: CASSLAAGDTDTQYF.

The V call is TRBV29-1, the J call TRBJ2-7; TRBD1 aligns across 9 bases. V shed 6 bases and J 3 bases; nucleotides not matched to a gene: 9. The CDR3 covers 14 residues. Germline CDR1 is SQVTM and CDR2 is ANQGSEA. CDR3 region: CSVPGTGTLYEQYF. The DNA for the CDR3 is TGCAGCGTCCCCGGGACAGGGACACTCTACGAGCAGTACTTC.

The table lists this clonotype with a few counts. The CDR3 here is CASSRTNSGEQYF. Written as DNA, the CDR3 is TGTGCCAGCAGCCGGACCAATTCTGGCGAGCAGTACTTC. The V call is TRBV7-8, the J call TRBJ2-7; D is unclear. The V gene lost 5 bases and the J gene lost 6 bases, with 14 bases spanning the gap. The CDR3 contains 13 residues. Germline CDR1 SGHVS, CDR2 FQNEAQ.

The V gene is TRBV4-3, the J gene TRBJ2-3, with a tentative D call TRBD2 (6 bases). Germline lookup yields CDR1 LGHNA and CDR2 YSLEER. Trimming removed 1 base at V and 2 bases at J, with 16 bases between. The CDR3 runs to 17 residues. The chain's CDR3 is CASSQAPAGSPTDTQYF. The DNA for the CDR3 is TGCGCCAGCAGCCAAGCACCAGCGGGTTCCCCCACAGATACGCAGTATTTT.

This clonotype was counted ten times or more. The rearrangement uses TRBV5-6 and TRBJ2-1; TRBD2 matches at 8 bases. V lost 2 bases, J lost 2 bases, and 3 bases stayed unmatched. Germline V gene data show CDR1 as SGHDT and CDR2 as YYEEEE. This CDR3 is 15 amino acids long. For the CDR3, the DNA is TGTGCCAGCAGCTTAGCGGGAGTCACCTACAATGAGCAGTTCTTC. Translated: CASSLAGVTYNEQFF.

The chain combines TRBV18 with TRBJ1-5; D unresolved. There are 14 residues in the CDR3. With 6 bases removed from V and 2 bases from J, the gap between germline ends came to 11 bases. CDR1 is KGHSH, CDR2 LQKENI, per germline. CDR3 nucleotide sequence: TGTGCCAGCTCGCGAGGGAAAGGCAATCAGCCCCAGCATTTT. Translated: CASSRGKGNQPQHF. The whole variable domain, remainder taken from reference TRBV18 and TRBJ1-5, is NAGVMQNPRHLVRRRGQEARLRCSPMKGHSHVYWYRQLPEEGLKFMVYLQKENIIDESGMPKERFSAEFPKEGPSILRIQQVVRGDSAAYFCASSRGKGNQPQHFGDGTRLSIL.

This chain links TRBV28 with TRBJ1-1, with 7 nucleotides matching TRBD1. The CDR3 is 14 amino acids. Germline V gene sequence: CDR1 MDHEN, CDR2 SYDVKM. Trimming removed 4 bases from V and 3 bases from J; junction bases left unmatched: 5. CDR3 sequence reads: CASSSTGSYTEAFF. The DNA of the CDR3 is TGTGCCAGCAGTTCGACAGGGTCGTACACTGAAGCTTTCTTT.

This clonotype was picked up a small number of times. The chain couples TRBV12-5 to TRBJ1-6, with D perhaps matching TRBD1 (6 bases). Trimming stripped 5 bases from V and 7 bases from J, with 9 bases between. The CDR3 length is 13 residues. Germline CDR1 LGHNT, CDR2 FRNRAP. CDR3 in amino acids: CASGGQTNSPLHF. The CDR3 DNA reads as TGTGCTAGTGGTGGACAGACCAATTCACCCCTCCACTTT.

This clonotype has ten or more counts. The junction shows a germline mismatch at one end, possibly a read error. V gene TRBV7-7 combines with J gene TRBJ2-1; 8 bases are shared with TRBD2. The CDR3 sequence is 15 residues long. CDR1 and CDR2 from the germline V gene are SSHAT and FNYEAQ (reference sequence). The CDR3 spells CASSSAGGTYNEQFF. The CDR3 DNA follows: TGTGCTAGCAGCTCGGCGGGAGGAACCTACAATGAGCAGTTCTTC.

The gene calls are TRBV28 and TRBJ2-3; no clear D. The CDR3 spans 15 residues. V lost 1 base, J lost 7 bases, and 15 bases lay in between. Germline-derived CDR1 and CDR2 are MDHEN and SYDVKM. In DNA, the CDR3 is TGTGCCAGCAGTTTATCGGAGATGCTTTACTATACGCAGTATTTT. Encoded protein: CASSLSEMLYYTQYF.

V gene TRBV15 combines with J gene TRBJ2-5; D perhaps matches TRBD2 (5 bases). Per the germline V gene, CDR1 is LNHNV and CDR2 is YYDKDF (reference sequence). This CDR3 has 15 amino acids. Trimming cost V 0 bases and J 1 base, with 9 bases left between them. The CDR3 sequence is CATSRDLTSQETQYF. CDR3 DNA: TGTGCCACCAGCAGAGATCTAACTAGCCAAGAGACCCAGTACTTC. The full variable domain, rest sourced from reference TRBV15 and TRBJ2-5, is DAMVIQNPRYQVTQFGKPVTLSCSQTLNHNVMYWYQQKSSQAPKLLFHYYDKDFNNEADTPDNFQSRRPNTSFCFLDIRSPGLGDTAMYLCATSRDLTSQETQYFGPGTRLLVL.

This clonotype was observed a few times. This chain links TRBV29-1 with TRBJ2-2, with D tentatively TRBD2 (5 bases). Trimming left V 4 bases short and J 6 bases short, with 12 bases between. CDR1 and CDR2 from the germline V gene are SQVTM and ANQGSEA. This CDR3 region has 13 residues. In DNA, the CDR3 is TGCAGCGTTGCCGGGGATGGTCCCGGGGAGCTGTTTTTT. Its translation is CSVAGDGPGELFF.